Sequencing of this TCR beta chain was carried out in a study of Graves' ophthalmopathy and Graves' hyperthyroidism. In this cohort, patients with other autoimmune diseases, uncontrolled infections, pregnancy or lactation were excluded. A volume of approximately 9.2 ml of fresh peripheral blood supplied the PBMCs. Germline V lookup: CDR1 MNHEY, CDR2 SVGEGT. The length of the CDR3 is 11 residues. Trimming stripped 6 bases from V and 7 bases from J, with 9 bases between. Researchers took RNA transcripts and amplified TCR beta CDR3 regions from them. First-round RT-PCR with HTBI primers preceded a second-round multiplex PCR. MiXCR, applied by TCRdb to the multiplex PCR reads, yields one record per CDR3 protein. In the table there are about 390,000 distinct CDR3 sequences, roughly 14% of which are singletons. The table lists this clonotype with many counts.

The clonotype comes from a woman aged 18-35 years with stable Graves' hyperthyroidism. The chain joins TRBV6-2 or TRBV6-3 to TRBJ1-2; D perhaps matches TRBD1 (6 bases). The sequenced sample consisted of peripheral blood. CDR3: CASRGHIGYTF. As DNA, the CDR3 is TGTGCCAGCAGGGGACACATTGGCTACACCTTC.